This is a list of T cell receptor beta chains from one sample in a study of T cell clones after liver transplantation. This table comes from immunoSEQ multiplex PCR, and its TCRdb copy is limited to in-frame clones, with some not included. This table holds roughly 100,000 clones, around 80% found once. This specimen was CD4+ T cells from blood, taken approximately 45 months after liver transplant. The receptors stem from a human patient who received a liver transplant. Some T cells may arise from the graft donor. Each CDR3 is given with its conserved first and last residue. D genes are given only for firm matches. Not all rows give a size; the values are once, few, many and, for expanded clones, a class.

TGTGCCAGCAGTGACTCGATCGCGGTTTTATCCTACGAGCAGTACTTC	CASSDSIAVLSYEQYF	-	-	TRBJ2-7	TRBV6-4
TGTGCCAGCAGCTCCGGGACACTCTCTGGAAACACCATATATTTT	CASSSGTLSGNTIYF	-	-	TRBJ1-3	TRBV11-2
TGCGCCAGCAGCCAGAACCCCACAGGAGGGGAAAAACTGTTTTTT	CASSQNPTGGEKLFF	-	-	TRBJ1-4	TRBV4-3
TGTGCCAGCAGTTACCGGGGACAGGGCCAGAACGAGCAGTACTTC	CASSYRGQGQNEQYF	TRBD1	-	TRBJ2-7	TRBV6-6
TGTGCCAGCAGCTTCACCCATAGCGGGGTCTCCTACGAGCAGTACTTC	CASSFTHSGVSYEQYF	TRBD2	-	TRBJ2-7	TRBV7-2
TGTGCCAGCAGCTTAGGGCTTTCTACCGGGGAGCTGTTTTTT	CASSLGLSTGELFF	-	-	TRBJ2-2	TRBV7-6
TGCGCCAGCAGTGGAAACAGGGGGTCCTACAATGAGCAGTTCTTC	CASSGNRGSYNEQFF	TRBD1	-	TRBJ2-1	TRBV10-1
TGTGCCACCAGCAGACCGACGTACACTGAAGCTTTCTTT	CATSRPTYTEAFF	-	-	TRBJ1-1	TRBV15
TGTGCCAGCAGCCTAACCGGGACAGGGGGCTACGAGCAGTACTTC	CASSLTGTGGYEQYF	TRBD1	few	TRBJ2-7	TRBV4-2
TGTGCCAGCAGCCCCGGGACAGGCCTCCTTCGAGCTTTCTTT	CASSPGTGLLRAFF	TRBD1	-	TRBJ1-1	TRBV28
TGCGCCAGCAGTCATACCCAGATTAACTATGGCTACACCTTC	CASSHTQINYGYTF	-	-	TRBJ1-2	TRBV23-1
TGTGCCAGCAGCCCGCCCGGACGGTCATATGGCTACACCTTC	CASSPPGRSYGYTF	-	-	TRBJ1-2	TRBV5-6
TGTGCCAGCAGCTCCCCGGGACTCCCCACCCAGTACTTC	CASSSPGLPTQYF	-	-	TRBJ2-5	TRBV7-3
TGTGCCAGCAGTTTCCGGGGGCGTGGAAGCAATCAGCCCCAGCATTTT	CASSFRGRGSNQPQHF	-	-	TRBJ1-5	TRBV28
TGTGCCAGCTCACCGATTTCCCCAATTGGTGGAGTATACGAGCAGTACTTC	CASSPISPIGGVYEQYF	-	-	TRBJ2-7	TRBV18
TGTGCCAGTAAATTTATGGGTAGCGGGAGGTCCACCGGGGAGCTGTTTTTT	CASKFMGSGRSTGELFF	TRBD2	-	TRBJ2-2	TRBV19
TGTGCCAGCAGTGGGGGCAAGACAGGAAAGAATGAGCAGTTCTTC	CASSGGKTGKNEQFF	-	once	TRBJ2-1	TRBV6-1
TGTGCCAGCTCACCCGGTTCCCAAGAGACCCAGTACTTC	CASSPGSQETQYF	-	-	TRBJ2-5	TRBV18
TGTGCCAGCCTGGGCCAAGAAGAAAAACTGTTTTTT	CASLGQEEKLFF	-	few	TRBJ1-4	TRBV2
TGCGCCAGCAGCTCCGCAGTCTTTGGCGAGCAGTACTTC	CASSSAVFGEQYF	-	-	TRBJ2-7	TRBV5-1